Given below is one T cell receptor (beta chain) in context. This entry is derived from a study of blood T cell repertoires in COVID-19. Across the whole study: Collection of acute and convalescent COVID-19 samples took place in the United States, Italy and Spain. PBMCs, B-cell-depleted T cells, or T cells were the source of the cDNA or gDNA that made up the material.

As handled by the study authors: Amplifying reference gene primers gave estimates of nucleated cell counts. This table comes from immunoSEQ multiplex PCR, and its TCRdb copy is limited to in-frame clones, with some not included. That table supplies the V and J calls and clone size; D and trimming were determined from the DNA. The data show about 250,000 clones, roughly 82% seen once. This CDR3 spans 17 amino acids. Sequenced: peripheral blood. This clonotype was obtained from an older woman with acute or convalescent COVID-19. The chain carries TRBV21-1 and TRBJ2-3; the table calls TRBD1, which could not be checked here. TRBV21-1 is described as a pseudogene. The chain's CDR3 is CASSKGGRQGGADTQYF. CDR3 nucleotides: TGTGCCAGCAGCAAAGGTGGCCGGCAGGGTGGCGCAGATACGCAGTATTTT.